Shown below are 3 T cell receptor beta chains from a single sample sequenced in a study of T cell changes during pregnancy in multiple sclerosis. Repertoires were generated with immunoSEQ multiplex PCR, while TCRdb's copy carries only in-frame clones and drops some. The data contain 80,000 to 95,000 clones, roughly 95% of them singletons. The sample in question was peripheral blood, obtained in the second trimester of pregnancy. The receptor set was obtained from a female donor with multiple sclerosis, enrolled in a pregnancy study.

The CDR3 loop reads CASSFGTGGENEQFF. The CDR3 coding sequence is TGTGCCAGCAGCTTCGGGACAGGGGGGGAGAATGAGCAGTTCTTC. This chain joins TRBV7-7 and TRBJ2-1, with 11 positions matching TRBD1. With V trimmed by 3 bases and J by 7 bases, 5 bases remained unmatched. Germline-derived CDR1 and CDR2 are SSHAT and FNYEAQ (reference sequence). The CDR3 extends over 15 amino acids.

This clone has only a few counts. The chain uses TRBV28 and TRBJ1-5, with a tentative D call TRBD1 (6 bases). V lost 2 bases and J 1 base, leaving 6 bases between the germline ends. In germline, CDR1 is MDHEN, CDR2 SYDVKM. The CDR3 length is 14 residues. CDR3 bases: TGTGCCAGCAGTTTAACAGGGAGCAATCAGCCCCAGCATTTT. Translated: CASSLTGSNQPQHF.

The rearrangement joins TRBV28 to TRBJ2-7, with 10 positions matching TRBD2. The CDR3 totals 14 residues. Germline trimming cut 3 bases from V and 7 bases from J; bases unmatched to any gene: 6. Germline CDR1 MDHEN, CDR2 SYDVKM. The CDR3 region has the DNA TGTGCCAGCAGTTTTGCTAGCGGGGGACGAGAGCAGTACTTC. Amino acid sequence: CASSFASGGREQYF.